This TCR beta chain came from a study of beta chain features in type 1 diabetes. Study context: Patients and healthy donors were similar in age, gender and cell yields.

Sequencing targeted expressed TCRB transcripts, as all isolated RNA had been reverse transcribed. Produced via immunoSEQ multiplex PCR; TCRdb's table is partial and in-frame only. The table shows some 150,000 clones, with 10% occurring only once. Points on this clone: As yet, its antigen is unknown.

Findings of the study overall: Patients with Type 1 diabetes showed moderately but significantly shorter TCRB CDR3s in all four CD4+ subsets. Researchers reported that naive, central memory and Treg TCRB repertoires appeared more similar in patients than in healthy donors. When VDJ junctions were examined, type 1 diabetes patients showed fewer insertions and more deletions.

Trimming removed 4 bases from V and 9 bases from J; junction bases left unmatched: 10. There are 15 residues in the CDR3. CDR1 and CDR2 from the germline V gene are SGHAT and FQNNGV. This chain connects TRBV11-2 to TRBJ2-1; 9 bases map to TRBD1. Sequenced sample: naive CD4+ T cells from blood. The sequence was obtained from a man between 18 and 29 years old in good health. CDR3 amino acids: CASSYNRDREFEQFF. For the CDR3, the DNA is TGTGCCAGCAGCTACAATCGGGACAGGGAGTTTGAGCAGTTCTTC.